The 32 T cell receptor beta chains below come from one sample, sequenced in a study of T cell changes during pregnancy in multiple sclerosis. Produced via immunoSEQ multiplex PCR; TCRdb's table is partial and in-frame only. Of some 100,000 clones in the sample, about 90% were seen once. This material consisted of peripheral blood, taken after pregnancy. These receptors all come from a female donor with multiple sclerosis, enrolled in a pregnancy study.

This rearrangement joins TRBV18 to TRBJ1-1; the match to TRBD1 covers 8 bases. The V and J ends lost 6 bases and 4 bases, in that order; junction bases with no gene match: 4. The CDR3 sequence is 13 residues long. Germline loops: CDR1 KGHSH, CDR2 LQKENI. CDR3 amino acids: CASSPDRATEAFF. CDR3 nucleotide sequence: TGTGCCAGCTCCCCGGACAGGGCCACTGAAGCTTTCTTT.

The chain couples TRBV7-2 to TRBJ1-4; 9 bases are a match to TRBD1. The germline CDR1 and CDR2 sequences are SGHTA and FQGNSA. The CDR3 runs 15 residues. V lost 1 base, J lost 11 bases, and 8 bases stayed unmatched. For the CDR3, the DNA is TGTGCCAGCAGCTTAGATGAAGGGACAGGGTTTAAACTGTTTTTT. Translating gives CASSLDEGTGFKLFF. The full variable domain, rest sourced from reference TRBV7-2 and TRBJ1-4, is GAGVSQSPSNKVTEKGKDVELRCDPISGHTALYWYRQSLGQGLEFLIYFQGNSAPDKSGLPSDRFSAERTGGSVSTLTIQRTQQEDSAVYLCASSLDEGTGFKLFFGSGTQLSVL.

This clone appeared a single time. The genes are TRBV7-8 and TRBJ2-6; no clear D. V was trimmed by 2 bases and J by 0 bases, leaving 5 bases between them. Germline V gene data show CDR1 as SGHVS and CDR2 as FQNEAQ. The CDR3 loop spans 15 amino acids. CDR3 DNA: TGTGCCAGCAGCTTATCCCTCTCTGGGGCCAACGTCCTGACTTTC. It specifies CASSLSLSGANVLTF.

V is TRBV19 and J is TRBJ1-1, with 7 nucleotides matching TRBD1. Germline-derived CDR1 and CDR2 are LNHDA and SQIVND (reference sequence). V gave up 3 bases and J gave up 0 bases; unmatched junction bases: 7. This CDR3 is 16 amino acids long. The CDR3: CASSIIIGTVNTEAFF. CDR3 coding DNA: TGTGCCAGTAGTATTATAATTGGGACAGTGAACACTGAAGCTTTCTTT.

J is TRBJ2-7 and V is TRBV29-1; 12 bases align to TRBD1. CDR1 and CDR2 from the germline V gene are SQVTM and ANQGSEA. This CDR3 is 13 amino acids long. After removal of 6 bases from V and 2 bases from J, the junction contained 2 bases not matched to a gene. Here the CDR3 DNA reads TGCAGCGTCCGGGACAGGGGGCCCTACGAGCAGTACTTC. This translates into CSVRDRGPYEQYF.

V is TRBV4-1 and J is TRBJ2-3, with TRBD1 matching over 7 bases. CDR1 MGHRA and CDR2 YSYEKL come from the germline V gene. The CDR3 sequence is 16 residues long. J gave up 0 bases and V 5 bases, and 8 bases lay outside the gene matches. As DNA, the CDR3 is TGCGCCAGCAGCGAGAGGGACAGACTAAGCACAGATACGCAGTATTTT. Its translation is CASSERDRLSTDTQYF.

In DNA, the CDR3 is TGTGCCAGCAGTTACATAGGAGTGCCCTACGAGCAGTACTTC. Encoded protein: CASSYIGVPYEQYF. The V gene is TRBV27, the J gene TRBJ2-7; D unclear. CDR3 length equals 14 residues. Trimming shortened V by 4 bases and J by 2 bases, and 12 bases separated the two germline ends. The germline CDR1 and CDR2 sequences are MNHEY and SMNVEV (reference sequence).

Here the CDR3 reads CASSLGTGYEQYF. The CDR3 DNA reads TGTGCCAGCAGCTTAGGGACAGGCTACGAGCAGTACTTC. The rearrangement uses TRBV5-4 and TRBJ2-7, with 8 bases matching TRBD1. CDR3 length equals 13 residues. V lost 2 bases to trimming and J lost 3 bases; unmatched junction nucleotides: 1. The germline CDR1 and CDR2 sequences are SGHNT and YYREEE (reference sequence). The complete variable domain, with remaining parts taken from reference TRBV5-4 and TRBJ2-7, reads ETGVTQSPTHLIKTRGQQVTLRCSSQSGHNTVSWYQQALGQGPQFIFQYYREEENGRGNFPPRFSGLQFPNYSSELNVNALELDDSALYLCASSLGTGYEQYFGPGTRLTVT.

This clone has just a few counts. The chain carries TRBV7-9 and TRBJ2-2; D is possibly TRBD1 (6 bases). CDR1 and CDR2 (germline): SEHNR, FQNEAQ (reference sequence). CDR3 length equals 13 residues. V lost 1 base and J lost 14, with 14 bases in between. The CDR3 region has the DNA TGTGCCAGCAGCTTAGTAGGGGGAAGAGAACTGTTTTTT. Translation: CASSLVGGRELFF. The full variable domain, with the rest looked up from reference TRBV7-9 and TRBJ2-2, is DTGVSQNPRHKITKRGQNVTFRCDPISEHNRLYWYRQTLGQGPEFLTYFQNEAQLEKSRLLSDRFSAERPKGSFSTLEIQRTEQGDSAMYLCASSLVGGRELFFGEGSRLTVL.

The V and J genes are TRBV7-8 and TRBJ2-3, with TRBD2 as a possible D gene (6 bases). The germline CDR1 and CDR2 sequences are SGHVS and FQNEAQ. CDR3 size: 13 residues. The ends were cut back, 5 bases at V and 7 bases at J, with 13 bases in the middle. DNA for the CDR3: TGTGCCAGCAGCGTTCAGGAGGGAAATACGCAGTATTTT. Translated, it gives CASSVQEGNTQYF.

The gene calls are TRBV5-4 and TRBJ2-7, with 8 bases that match TRBD1. J gave up 6 bases and V 3 bases, and 11 bases lay outside the gene matches. CDR1 SGHNT and CDR2 YYREEE come from the germline V gene (reference sequence). This CDR3 is built from 15 residues. The CDR3 protein is CASSSLQDRDGEQYF. The CDR3 nucleotides are TGTGCCAGCAGCTCCCTCCAGGACAGGGACGGCGAGCAGTACTTC.

This chain uses TRBV10-2 with TRBJ1-1; D is uncertain. Germline-derived CDR1 and CDR2 are WSHSY and SAAADI. The V and J ends lost 6 bases and 1 base respectively, with 6 bases between them. This CDR3 comprises 12 residues. The CDR3 sequence: CASRTPNTEAFF. CDR3 in DNA: TGCGCCAGCAGGACACCGAACACTGAAGCTTTCTTT.

This clone showed up just a few times. The V gene is TRBV6-1, the J gene TRBJ1-6, with 8 nucleotides matching TRBD1. Germline V gene sequence: CDR1 MNHNS, CDR2 SASEGT. This CDR3 has 14 residues. The V and J ends lost 4 bases and 9 bases, in that order; junction bases with no gene match: 5. The CDR3 sequence is CASSVDRGSSPLHF. DNA for the CDR3: TGTGCCAGCAGTGTCGACAGGGGCAGTTCACCCCTCCACTTT.

V is TRBV6-5 and J is TRBJ1-4, with TRBD1 matching 9 bases. The trim removed 6 bases at V and 6 bases at J, leaving 11 bases unmatched. The CDR3 runs to 16 residues. The germline V gene has CDR1 MNHEY and CDR2 SVGAGI. For the CDR3, the DNA is TGTGCCAGCAGCTACCCGGACAGGGGCCGCTATGAAAAACTGTTTTTT. Residues: CASSYPDRGRYEKLFF.

V gene TRBV6-5 combines with J gene TRBJ1-2; D gene ambiguous. V lost 6 bases and J lost 3, with 14 bases in between. The germline CDR1 and CDR2 sequences are MNHEY and SVGAGI. CDR3 size: 14 residues. CDR3 loop: CASSRGSGHYGYTF. CDR3 nucleotide sequence: TGTGCCAGCAGCCGCGGGAGCGGTCACTATGGCTACACCTTC.

The V gene is TRBV4-3, the J gene TRBJ1-2; D unresolved. Trimming took 0 bases from V and 5 from J, leaving 10 bases between them. This CDR3 region has 14 residues. Germline CDR1 LGHNA, CDR2 YSLEER. In nucleotides, the CDR3 is TGCGCCAGCAGCCAAGATACAAGTTTATATGGCTACACCTTC. It is translated as CASSQDTSLYGYTF.

The chain joins TRBV20-1 to TRBJ1-1; D is unclear. This CDR3 has 11 amino acids. The germline V gene encodes CDR1 DFQATT and CDR2 SNEGSKA (reference sequence). CDR3 residues: CRTNTNTEAFF. CDR3 DNA sequence: TGCAGGACAAACACAAACACTGAAGCTTTCTTT.

The gene calls are TRBV14 and TRBJ2-1; perhaps TRBD1 as D (6 bases). Per the germline V gene, CDR1 is SGHDN and CDR2 is FVKESK. V lost 1 base to trimming and J lost 4 bases, with 11 bases between them. The CDR3 extends over 15 amino acids. The CDR3 loop reads CASSQGAGVYNEQFF. The CDR3 nucleotides read TGTGCCAGCAGCCAAGGGGCAGGGGTATACAATGAGCAGTTCTTC.

The rearrangement joins TRBV7-9 to TRBJ2-5; 8 bases agree with TRBD1. Germline CDR1 is SEHNR and CDR2 is FQNEAQ (reference sequence). V trimming: 4 bases; J trimming: 4 bases; junction bases outside the gene matches: 2. The CDR3 runs 13 residues. CDR3 sequence (DNA): TGTGCCAGCAGCTACGGACAGGGAGAGACCCAGTACTTC. It encodes CASSYGQGETQYF.

The CDR3 spells CASRSRDRGGYEQYF. The CDR3 DNA follows: TGTGCCAGCAGGTCTCGGGACAGGGGGGGCTACGAGCAGTACTTC. V gene TRBV5-6 combines with J gene TRBJ2-7; TRBD1 aligns across 11 bases. This CDR3 region has 15 residues. Germline V gene lookup returns CDR1 SGHDT and CDR2 YYEEEE. V was pared by 5 bases and J by 3 bases, with 7 bases of the junction left unmatched.

The rearrangement uses TRBV19 and TRBJ2-7, with TRBD1 as a possible D gene (6 bases). This CDR3 has 15 amino acids. Per germline, CDR1 LNHDA and CDR2 SQIVND (reference sequence). Trimming took 5 bases from V and 3 from J, leaving 17 bases between them. The CDR3 sequence: CASSLKGTSHYEQYF. CDR3 coding DNA: TGTGCCAGTAGTCTCAAAGGGACAAGCCACTACGAGCAGTACTTC.

This clone was recorded a few times. The chain employs TRBV19 and TRBJ1-1, with TRBD1 as a possible D gene (6 bases). The ends were cut back, 5 bases at V and 7 bases at J, with 14 bases in the middle. This CDR3 has 13 residues. The germline gives CDR1 LNHDA, CDR2 SQIVND (reference sequence). The CDR3 DNA sequence: TGTGCCAGTAGTGATCTCCGGGACATTGAAGCTTTCTTT. Translation gives CASSDLRDIEAFF.

V gene TRBV7-7 combines with J gene TRBJ2-7; D gene unclear. There are 14 residues in the CDR3. The V and J ends lost 5 bases and 0 bases respectively, with 11 bases between them. Germline-derived CDR1 and CDR2 are SSHAT and FNYEAQ (reference sequence). The CDR3 loop reads CASSQADASYEQYF. DNA of the CDR3: TGTGCCAGCAGCCAGGCAGATGCCTCCTACGAGCAGTACTTC.

V is TRBV29-1 and J is TRBJ2-1; 13 bases are a match to TRBD2. V gave up 5 bases and J gave up 7 bases; unmatched junction bases: 5. The germline CDR1 and CDR2 sequences are SQVTM and ANQGSEA. The CDR3 covers 14 residues. CDR3 in amino acids: CSVSGTSGENEQFF. CDR3 nucleotides: TGCAGCGTTTCCGGGACTAGCGGGGAAAATGAGCAGTTCTTC.

This clone was recorded once. The chain is built from TRBV19 and TRBJ2-2; TRBD1 might be the D (6 bases). The CDR3 is made up of 15 amino acids. Germline CDR1 LNHDA, CDR2 SQIVND (reference sequence). Trimming pared 9 bases from V and 6 bases from J, leaving 20 bases between. The CDR3 nucleotides are TGTGCCAGCCAAAACCGGATCAGGGGCCCCGGGGAGCTGTTTTTT. As protein: CASQNRIRGPGELFF.

This chain joins TRBV29-1 and TRBJ1-2, with TRBD1 matching over 9 bases. Losses at the gene ends were 6 bases for V and 4 bases for J; bases not matched to a gene: 6. The CDR3 extends over 13 amino acids. Germline CDR1 SQVTM, CDR2 ANQGSEA. CDR3 amino acids: CSVGDREGYGYTF. As DNA, the CDR3 is TGCAGCGTGGGGGACAGGGAGGGCTATGGCTACACCTTC.

V is TRBV5-5 and J is TRBJ2-2; TRBD1 might be the D (6 bases). This CDR3 spans 16 amino acids. Germline V gene sequence: CDR1 SGHKS, CDR2 YYEKEE (reference sequence). The V end was cut by 1 base, the J end by 0 bases, with 10 bases between. CDR3 in amino acids: CASSLLGASNTGELFF. CDR3 DNA sequence: TGTGCCAGCAGCTTGCTGGGGGCCTCGAACACCGGGGAGCTGTTTTTT.

In this sample, this clone turned up a few times. The chain recombines TRBV4-1 with TRBJ2-7, with 10 bases that match TRBD2. The CDR3 spans 17 residues. Trimming cost V 1 base and J 1 base; bases outside gene matches: 7. Germline V lookup: CDR1 MGHRA, CDR2 YSYEKL. CDR3 sequence: CASSQGGSGGASYEQYF. The CDR3 bases are TGCGCCAGCAGCCAAGGTGGCAGCGGGGGGGCATCCTACGAGCAGTACTTC.

The chain uses TRBV7-2 and TRBJ1-3, with TRBD1 matching 10 bases. Germline loops: CDR1 SGHTA, CDR2 FQGNSA. This CDR3 has 14 amino acids. With V trimmed by 5 bases and J by 11 bases, 9 bases remained unmatched. In nucleotides, the CDR3 is TGTGCCAGCAGCCCAGGACAGGGGGGCTTTGCCATATATTTT. This encodes CASSPGQGGFAIYF.

The chain has TRBV19 and TRBJ1-2, with TRBD1 matching over 9 bases. In germline, CDR1 is LNHDA, CDR2 SQIVND (reference sequence). CDR3 size: 15 residues. V lost 4 bases to trimming and J lost 2 bases; unmatched junction nucleotides: 5. The CDR3 is CASSSPTGGNYGYTF. The CDR3 DNA reads as TGTGCCAGTAGTAGTCCGACAGGGGGGAACTATGGCTACACCTTC.

The CDR3 coding sequence is TGTGCCAGCAGCACGATAGGGGGGGCAAGTGCTGGCTACACCTTC. As protein: CASSTIGGASAGYTF. The genes are TRBV9 and TRBJ1-2, with D perhaps matching TRBD1 (6 bases). The CDR3 has 15 residues. Trimming removed 4 bases at V and 7 bases at J, with 20 bases between. CDR1 is SGDLS and CDR2 is YYNGEE in the germline V gene.

In this sample, this clone turned up a few times. This chain links TRBV9 with TRBJ1-1; a weak D match, TRBD1 (5 bases). CDR3 length equals 13 residues. With 4 bases removed from V and 1 base from J, the gap between germline ends came to 8 bases. Germline loops: CDR1 SGDLS, CDR2 YYNGEE. CDR3 nucleotides: TGTGCCAGCAGCCAAGACAGGAACACTGAAGCTTTCTTT. It yields the protein CASSQDRNTEAFF.